The next 28 T cell receptor beta chains were all read from a single sample in a study of identical twins. Each CDR3 protein gets one entry after TCRdb re-called the 5' RACE reads with MiXCR. The repertoire holds around 960,000 distinct CDR3 sequences, with about 12% as singletons. The sample was also linked to a second study, of yellow fever vaccine responses in identical twins.

The sample taken for sequencing was PBMCs. All receptors come from a woman between 18 and 29 years old in good health.

This clonotype has only a few counts. This chain connects TRBV7-8 to TRBJ2-7; 10 bases fit TRBD1. This CDR3 has 14 amino acids. Germline V gene lookup returns CDR1 SGHVS and CDR2 FQNEAQ. The V segment lost 5 bases and the J segment 6 bases; nucleotides outside the gene matches: 7. The chain's CDR3 is CASSPSGQGSEQYV. The DNA of the CDR3 is TGTGCCAGCAGCCCCTCGGGACAGGGGAGCGAGCAGTACGTC.

Only a few counts were recorded for this clonotype. The junction differs from germline at one of its ends, possibly a read error. The V gene is TRBV5-1, the J gene TRBJ2-3; 9 bases are a match to TRBD2. CDR3 length: 17 residues. Germline V gene lookup returns CDR1 SGHRS and CDR2 YFSETQ. The CDR3 here is CASSLVASGASKDTQYF. CDR3 nucleotides: TGCGCCAGCAGCTTGGTTGCTAGCGGGGCTAGCAAAGATACGCAGTATTTT.

This clonotype came up a few times. V usage is TRBV6-1 and J usage is TRBJ1-5; TRBD1 might be the D (5 bases). The V gene's germline CDR1 is MNHNS and CDR2 SASEGT. CDR3 length: 18 residues. V was clipped by 6 bases and J by 2 bases, with 23 bases between them. The CDR3 nucleotides read TGTGCCAGCAGCCCCAAACTCCTCGGCAGGGTGGGCAATCAGCCCCAGCATTTT. It yields the protein CASSPKLLGRVGNQPQHF.

In its sample, this clonotype was seen many times. The rearrangement joins TRBV15 to TRBJ2-1; D remains unclear. CDR1 LNHNV and CDR2 YYDKDF come from the germline V gene (reference sequence). CDR3 length: 14 amino acids. Trimming took 0 bases from V and 3 from J, leaving 6 bases between them. The CDR3 nucleotides are TGTGCCACCAGCAGAGACTCTATCTACAATGAGCAGTTCTTC. Translation gives CATSRDSIYNEQFF. Full variable domain (outside the CDR3, taken from reference TRBV15 and TRBJ2-1): DAMVIQNPRYQVTQFGKPVTLSCSQTLNHNVMYWYQQKSSQAPKLLFHYYDKDFNNEADTPDNFQSRRPNTSFCFLDIRSPGLGDTAMYLCATSRDSIYNEQFFGPGTRLTVL.

This clonotype occurred a few times. The chain has TRBV5-6 and TRBJ1-2; 7 nucleotides match TRBD1. V was clipped by 4 bases and J by 8 bases; unmatched bases: 11. The CDR3 loop spans 14 amino acids. Germline loops: CDR1 SGHDT, CDR2 YYEEEE. The CDR3 is CASSEGQALWGYTF. The CDR3 nucleotides read TGTGCCAGCAGCGAAGGACAGGCCCTGTGGGGCTACACCTTC.

This clonotype was seen a handful of times. The chain carries TRBV7-2 and TRBJ2-2; the match to TRBD2 covers 9 bases. Unmatched junction bases numbered 8, after V lost 3 bases and J lost 6 bases. The CDR3 length is 16 residues. Germline lookup yields CDR1 SGHTA and CDR2 FQGNSA. The DNA of the CDR3 is TGTGCCAGCAGCTTCGGACTAGCGATTAGGGCCGGGGAGCTGTTTTTT. Protein: CASSFGLAIRAGELFF.

The CDR3 region has the DNA TGCAGTGCTAGAGATTTGTCAGAGGGTTGGGATGAGCAGTTCTTC. This translates into CSARDLSEGWDEQFF. This chain joins TRBV20-1 and TRBJ2-1; possible D gene TRBD2, 5 bases. Germline values: CDR1 DFQATT, CDR2 SNEGSKA (reference sequence). The CDR3 length is 15 residues. V lost 0 bases to trimming and J lost 8 bases, with 17 bases between them.

The V call is TRBV12-5, the J call TRBJ2-5; D call uncertain. V was clipped by 0 bases and J by 5 bases, with 10 bases between them. The CDR3 is made up of 14 amino acids. Germline V gene sequence: CDR1 LGHNT, CDR2 FRNRAP. CDR3 nucleotides: TGTGCTAGTGGTTTGGTCGGGTTGGGGGAGACCCAGTACTTC. This translates into CASGLVGLGETQYF.

The chain links TRBV5-1 to TRBJ2-5; D perhaps matches TRBD1 (6 bases). Trimming took 0 bases from V and 5 from J, leaving 17 bases between them. This CDR3 is built from 16 residues. In germline, CDR1 is SGHRS, CDR2 YFSETQ. CDR3 coding DNA: TGCGCCAGCAGCTTGGCCTATATAGGGGGATCGGAGACCCAGTACTTC. Its protein is CASSLAYIGGSETQYF.

This clonotype has a count of ten or more. V and J are TRBV9 and TRBJ2-1, with 12 bases that match TRBD2. The CDR3 spans 16 residues. The V segment lost 4 bases and the J segment 6 bases; nucleotides outside the gene matches: 8. The germline V gene encodes CDR1 SGDLS and CDR2 YYNGEE. This chain's CDR3 is CASSLSTSGGRNEQFF. CDR3 DNA: TGTGCCAGCAGCCTTTCGACTAGCGGGGGTCGCAATGAGCAGTTCTTC.

At least ten counts were recorded for this clonotype. This chain connects TRBV6-4 to TRBJ2-2; 8 bases agree with TRBD2. CDR1 MRHNA and CDR2 SNTAGT come from the germline V gene. The CDR3 is 13 residues long. Losses at the gene ends were 8 bases for V and 2 bases for J; bases not matched to a gene: 1. The CDR3 DNA sequence: TGTGCCAGCGGGACTAGTAACACCGGGGAGCTGTTTTTT. Residues: CASGTSNTGELFF.

V gene TRBV11-3 combines with J gene TRBJ2-1, with D maybe TRBD1 (6 bases). The germline CDR1 and CDR2 sequences are SGHNT and YENEEA. The CDR3 totals 18 residues. Trimming stripped 0 bases from V and 5 bases from J, with 20 bases between. CDR3 sequence reads: CASSLEGYLVGTHNEQFF. CDR3 DNA sequence: TGTGCCAGCAGCTTAGAGGGTTATTTGGTGGGGACACACAATGAGCAGTTCTTC. The full variable domain, its missing parts supplied by reference TRBV11-3 and TRBJ2-1, is EAGVVQSPRYKIIEKKQPVAFWCNPISGHNTLYWYLQNLGQGPELLIRYENEEAVDDSQLPKDRFSAERLKGVDSTLKIQPAELGDSAVYLCASSLEGYLVGTHNEQFFGPGTRLTVL.

This clonotype has more than one count but fewer than ten. The chain couples TRBV7-7 to TRBJ2-5; D possibly uses TRBD1 or TRBD2 (6 bases each). Trimming removed 10 bases at V and 5 bases at J, with 23 bases between. The germline CDR1 and CDR2 sequences are SSHAT and FNYEAQ (reference sequence). This CDR3 has 15 residues. The DNA for the CDR3 is TGTGCCACCACCCCCCTCGGTGGGGGGCCGGAGACCCAGTACTTC. Protein sequence: CATTPLGGGPETQYF.

The rearrangement joins TRBV29-1 to TRBJ1-1, with D possibly matching TRBD1 (6 bases). This CDR3 has 14 residues. Trimming removed 6 bases from V and 0 bases from J, with 14 bases in between. The germline CDR1 and CDR2 sequences are SQVTM and ANQGSEA. The CDR3 nucleotides read TGCAGCGTGGCCGGGACACCAGTGAACACTGAAGCTTTCTTT. Translation: CSVAGTPVNTEAFF.

The CDR3 nucleotides read TGCAGTGCTAGCAAACAGGGGAGGTACGAGCAGTACGTC. Protein product: CSASKQGRYEQYV. The rearrangement uses TRBV20-1 and TRBJ2-7; D may be TRBD1 (7 bases). The germline gives CDR1 DFQATT, CDR2 SNEGSKA (reference sequence). The V end lost 3 bases, the J end lost 4 bases, and 13 bases lay between the germline ends. CDR3 size: 13 residues.

This sequence joins TRBV28 and TRBJ1-1; D ambiguous. Germline V CDR1 and CDR2: MDHEN, SYDVKM. CDR3 size: 18 residues. V was shortened by 3 bases and J by 0 bases, with 20 bases between the two germline ends. CDR3 bases: TGTGCCAGCAGTTTTGGAGACCTCCAAACGGGAATGAACACTGAAGCTTTCTTT. The encoded protein is CASSFGDLQTGMNTEAFF.

The chain recombines TRBV2 with TRBJ2-3; unclear D gene. V lost 8 bases and J lost 0, with 9 bases in between. CDR1 is SNHLY and CDR2 is FYNNEI in the germline V gene. This CDR3 region has 13 residues. CDR3 nucleotides: TGTGCCAGCGTCAAGGACAGCACAGATACGCAGTATTTT. Translating it yields CASVKDSTDTQYF.

This clonotype was seen a handful of times. The genes are TRBV3-1 and TRBJ2-1; possibly TRBD1 or TRBD2 for D (5 bases each). The length of the CDR3 is 14 residues. The V end lost 2 bases, the J end lost 8 bases, and 13 bases lay between the germline ends. Germline loops: CDR1 LGHDT, CDR2 YNNKEL (reference sequence). CDR3 nucleotide sequence: TGTGCCAGCAGCCAAAGGGGAGTCGTCTATGAGCAGTTCTTC. This encodes CASSQRGVVYEQFF.

This chain links TRBV7-9 with TRBJ2-1; D is uncertain. The CDR3 extends over 16 amino acids. Germline V gene data show CDR1 as SEHNR and CDR2 as FQNEAQ (reference sequence). V was clipped by 4 bases and J by 2 bases, with 15 bases between them. The CDR3 DNA sequence: TGTGCCAGCAGCTCCCGACTTGGCCGGGCCTACAATGAGCAGTTCTTC. It codes for CASSSRLGRAYNEQFF. Full variable domain (rest looked up from reference TRBV7-9 and TRBJ2-1): DTGVSQNPRHKITKRGQNVTFRCDPISEHNRLYWYRQTLGQGPEFLTYFQNEAQLEKSRLLSDRFSAERPKGSFSTLEIQRTEQGDSAMYLCASSSRLGRAYNEQFFGPGTRLTVL.

The chain is built from TRBV27 and TRBJ2-7, with D perhaps being TRBD1 or TRBD2 (5 bases each). Germline V gene lookup returns CDR1 MNHEY and CDR2 SMNVEV (reference sequence). The CDR3 contains 14 residues. Trimming removed 5 bases at V and 2 bases at J, with 13 bases between. CDR3 loop: CASSARGSAYEQYV. DNA for the CDR3: TGTGCCAGCAGTGCCCGGGGCTCGGCCTACGAGCAGTACGTC.

In its sample, this clonotype was seen a few times. The chain links TRBV20-1 to TRBJ2-5, with TRBD1 matching 8 bases. V dropped 8 bases and J dropped 3; count of bases not matched to a gene: 8. The CDR3 has 13 residues. CDR1 and CDR2 (germline): DFQATT, SNEGSKA (reference sequence). CDR3 region: CSPEDREKETQYF. In DNA form, the CDR3 reads TGCAGTCCTGAGGACAGGGAAAAAGAGACCCAGTACTTC.

This chain links TRBV5-1 with TRBJ2-1; TRBD2 is a possible D gene (6 bases). The CDR3 covers 16 residues. V dropped 4 bases and J dropped 3 bases, with 17 bases sitting between them. Germline CDR1 and CDR2: SGHRS and YFSETQ. CDR3 bases: TGCGCCAGCAGCACCTCCGGGACTGCAAACTACAATGAGCAGTTCTTC. It codes for CASSTSGTANYNEQFF.

This clonotype was seen more than once but under ten times. The chain employs TRBV3-1 and TRBJ2-2; possible D gene TRBD1, 6 bases. The germline CDR1 and CDR2 sequences are LGHDT and YNNKEL (reference sequence). The CDR3 contains 15 residues. Trimming removed 3 bases at V and 2 bases at J, with 10 bases between. CDR3 residues: CASSHQGRNTGELFF. CDR3 coding DNA: TGTGCCAGCAGCCACCAGGGGAGAAACACCGGGGAGCTGTTTTTT.

This clonotype was found a few times. This chain uses TRBV25-1 with TRBJ1-3; D gene unclear. V was shortened by 1 base and J by 2 bases, with 6 bases between the two germline ends. Germline CDR1 is MGHDK and CDR2 is SYGVNS. The CDR3 loop spans 14 amino acids. The CDR3 nucleotides are TGTGCCAGCAGTGAATCAGGAACTGGAAACACCATATATTTT. Translating gives CASSESGTGNTIYF.

This chain's CDR3 is CASSPSKNTEAFF. The DNA of the CDR3 is TGTGCCAGCAGTCCCTCCAAGAACACTGAAGCTTTCTTT. The chain links TRBV6-1 to TRBJ1-1; D gene ambiguous. V lost 5 bases and J 1 base, leaving 8 bases between the germline ends. This CDR3 has 13 amino acids. Germline V gives CDR1 MNHNS, CDR2 SASEGT.

This clonotype was seen a few times. The chain carries TRBV10-3 and TRBJ2-1; 11 nucleotides match TRBD2. This CDR3 has 14 residues. The germline gives CDR1 ENHRY, CDR2 SYGVKD. V was clipped by 9 bases and J by 7 bases; unmatched bases: 8. The CDR3 DNA sequence: TGTGCCATAGGTCTAGCGGGGGGTTTGAATGAGCAGTTCTTC. Translated, it gives CAIGLAGGLNEQFF.

The CDR3 coding sequence is TGCAGCGTAACCCTACTAGGCAATGAGCAGTTCTTC. This codes for CSVTLLGNEQFF. The chain couples TRBV29-1 to TRBJ2-1, with D maybe TRBD2 (5 bases). The V gene lost 6 bases and the J gene lost 6 bases, with 12 bases spanning the gap. Germline CDR1 and CDR2: SQVTM and ANQGSEA. The CDR3 length is 12 residues.

This clonotype was picked up many times. The chain links TRBV12-3 or TRBV12-4 to TRBJ1-2; D is undetermined. The V gene lost 2 bases and the J gene lost 3 bases, with 10 bases spanning the gap. The CDR3 contains 14 residues. Here the CDR3 reads CASSLRRDYYGYTF. As DNA, the CDR3 is TGTGCCAGCAGTTTAAGGAGGGATTACTATGGCTACACCTTC.